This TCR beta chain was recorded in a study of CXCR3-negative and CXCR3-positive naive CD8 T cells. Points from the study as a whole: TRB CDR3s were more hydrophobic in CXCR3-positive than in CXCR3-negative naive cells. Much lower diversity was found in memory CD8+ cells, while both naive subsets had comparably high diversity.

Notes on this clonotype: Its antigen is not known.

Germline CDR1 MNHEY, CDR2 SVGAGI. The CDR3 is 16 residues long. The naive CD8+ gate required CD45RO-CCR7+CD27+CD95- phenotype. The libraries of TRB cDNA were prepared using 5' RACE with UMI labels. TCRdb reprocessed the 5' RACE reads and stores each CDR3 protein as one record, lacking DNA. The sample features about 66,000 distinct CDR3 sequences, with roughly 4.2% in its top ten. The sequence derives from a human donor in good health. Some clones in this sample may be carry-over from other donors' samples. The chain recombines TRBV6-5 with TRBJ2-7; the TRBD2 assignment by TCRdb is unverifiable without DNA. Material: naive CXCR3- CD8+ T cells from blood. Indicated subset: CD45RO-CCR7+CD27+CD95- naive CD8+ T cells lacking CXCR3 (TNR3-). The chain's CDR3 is CASSYEREDLSYEQYF.